The sample holds one count of the clone carrying this T cell receptor beta chain. The antigen is not known. V shed 7 bases and J 6 bases; nucleotides not matched to a gene: 5. The CDR3 spans 14 residues. Per the germline V gene, CDR1 is MNHNS and CDR2 is SASEGT. This sample stems from a study of T cell repertoires in cytomegalovirus infection. Study-wide context: Researchers turned to recently identified HLA-C-restricted CMV epitopes as well as well-studied HLA-B-restricted ones. Signatures in public TCR beta sequences pointed to both CMV infection and matching HLA type. Broader study findings: HLA-C-restricted CMV clonotypes gave the most frequent clonotype in two of eight donors. Carriage of CMV together with the relevant HLA was identifiable through cumulative public TCR beta family frequency.

TCRdb passed the reads through MiXCR, listing each CDR3 protein once. Of 200,000 or so distinct CDR3 sequences in the sample, about 38% are singletons; the top ten hold 55% to 70%. This clonotype was obtained from a human donor in good health (CMV status not recorded). Some clones in this sample may be carry-over from other donors' samples. The chain links TRBV6-1 to TRBJ1-6, with TRBD1 matching over 8 bases. The specimen was CD8+ T cells from cultured PBMCs, collected from culture after CMV antigen stimulation. DNA of the CDR3: TGTGCCAGCACCTGGACAGGGTCTAATTCACCCCTCCACTTT. It translates to CASTWTGSNSPLHF.